This T cell receptor beta chain was profiled in a study of T cell changes during pregnancy in multiple sclerosis. This clone was recorded a few times. This table comes from immunoSEQ multiplex PCR, and its TCRdb copy is limited to in-frame clones, with some not included. This sample has 30,000 to 45,000 clones, with about 90% found just once. Trimming took 7 bases from V and 6 from J; bases not matched to a gene: 8. The CDR3 is 15 amino acids. In germline, CDR1 is SNHLY, CDR2 FYNNEI. The rearrangement uses TRBV2 and TRBJ2-1; 11 bases map to TRBD2. Here the sequenced sample was CD4+ T cells from peripheral blood mononuclear cells, taken before pregnancy. This clonotype was sampled from a female donor with multiple sclerosis, enrolled in a pregnancy study. CDR3 residues: CASTLLAGEGNEQFF. CDR3 coding DNA: TGTGCCAGCACTCTACTAGCGGGAGAAGGCAATGAGCAGTTCTTC.